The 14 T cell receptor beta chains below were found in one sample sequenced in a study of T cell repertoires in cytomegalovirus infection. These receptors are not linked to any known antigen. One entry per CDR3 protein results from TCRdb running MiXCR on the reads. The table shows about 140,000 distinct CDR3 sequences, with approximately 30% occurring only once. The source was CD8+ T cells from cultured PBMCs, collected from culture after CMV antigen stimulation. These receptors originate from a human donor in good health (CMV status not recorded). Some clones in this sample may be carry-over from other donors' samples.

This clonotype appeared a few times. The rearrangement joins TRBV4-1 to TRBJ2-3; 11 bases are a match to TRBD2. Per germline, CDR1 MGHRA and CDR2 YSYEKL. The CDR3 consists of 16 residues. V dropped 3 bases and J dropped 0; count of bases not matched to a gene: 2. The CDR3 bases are TGCGCCAGCAGCCATCCTAGCGGGGGGAGCACAGATACGCAGTATTTT. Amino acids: CASSHPSGGSTDTQYF.

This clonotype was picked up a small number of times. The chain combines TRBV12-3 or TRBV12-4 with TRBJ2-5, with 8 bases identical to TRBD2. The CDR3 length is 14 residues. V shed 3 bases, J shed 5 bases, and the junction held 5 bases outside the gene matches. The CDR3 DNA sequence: TGTGCCAGCAGTTTTGGACTAGCAGGCGAGACCCAGTACTTC. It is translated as CASSFGLAGETQYF.

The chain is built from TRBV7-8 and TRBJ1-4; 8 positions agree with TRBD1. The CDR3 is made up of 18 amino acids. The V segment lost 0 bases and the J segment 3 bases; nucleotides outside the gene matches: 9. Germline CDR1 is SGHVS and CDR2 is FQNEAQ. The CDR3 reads CASSLAPPTGEANEKLFF. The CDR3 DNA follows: TGTGCCAGCAGCTTAGCCCCTCCGACAGGGGAGGCTAATGAAAAACTGTTTTTT.

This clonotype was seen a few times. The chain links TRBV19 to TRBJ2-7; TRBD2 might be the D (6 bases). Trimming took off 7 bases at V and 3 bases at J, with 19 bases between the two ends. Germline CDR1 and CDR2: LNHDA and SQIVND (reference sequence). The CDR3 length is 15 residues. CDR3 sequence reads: CASTPPEGPSYEQYF. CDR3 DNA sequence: TGTGCCAGTACCCCACCGGAGGGACCTAGCTACGAGCAGTACTTC. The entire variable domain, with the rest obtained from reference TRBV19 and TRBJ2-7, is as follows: DGGITQSPKYLFRKEGQNVTLSCEQNLNHDAMYWYRQDPGQGLRLIYYSQIVNDFQKGDIAEGYSVSREKKESFPLTVTSAQKNPTAFYLCASTPPEGPSYEQYFGPGTRLTVT.

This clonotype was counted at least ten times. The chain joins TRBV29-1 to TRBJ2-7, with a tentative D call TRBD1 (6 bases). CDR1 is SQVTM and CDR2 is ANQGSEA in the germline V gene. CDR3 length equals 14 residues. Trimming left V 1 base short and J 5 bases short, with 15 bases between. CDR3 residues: CSVEVGGTRDEQYF. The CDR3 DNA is TGCAGCGTTGAAGTTGGGGGCACCCGGGACGAGCAGTACTTC.

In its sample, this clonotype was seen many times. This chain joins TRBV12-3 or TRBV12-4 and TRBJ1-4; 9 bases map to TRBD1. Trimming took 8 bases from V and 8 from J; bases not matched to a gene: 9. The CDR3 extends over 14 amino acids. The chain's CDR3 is CASSGGQGPEKLFF. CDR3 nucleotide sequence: TGTGCCAGCTCTGGGGGACAGGGTCCAGAAAAACTGTTTTTT.

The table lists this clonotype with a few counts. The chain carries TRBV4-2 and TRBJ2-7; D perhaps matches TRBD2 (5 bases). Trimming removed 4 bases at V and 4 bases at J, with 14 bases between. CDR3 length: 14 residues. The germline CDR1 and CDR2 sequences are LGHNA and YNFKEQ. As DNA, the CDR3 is TGTGCCAGCAGCCCGTCCGGGGAGTCGTACGAGCAGTACTTC. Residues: CASSPSGESYEQYF.

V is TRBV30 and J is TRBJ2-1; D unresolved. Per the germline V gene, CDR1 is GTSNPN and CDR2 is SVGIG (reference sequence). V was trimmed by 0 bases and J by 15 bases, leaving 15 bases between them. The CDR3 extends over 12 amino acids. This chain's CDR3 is CAWSVSGPLAFF. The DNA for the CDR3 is TGTGCCTGGAGTGTATCCGGGCCTCTGGCGTTCTTC.

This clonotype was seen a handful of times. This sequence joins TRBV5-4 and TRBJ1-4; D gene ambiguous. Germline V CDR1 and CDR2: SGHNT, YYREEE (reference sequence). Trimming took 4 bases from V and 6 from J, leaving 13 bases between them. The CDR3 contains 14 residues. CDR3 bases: TGTGCCAGCAGCCCCCCCGGGGAGGATGAAAAACTGTTTTTT. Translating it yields CASSPPGEDEKLFF.

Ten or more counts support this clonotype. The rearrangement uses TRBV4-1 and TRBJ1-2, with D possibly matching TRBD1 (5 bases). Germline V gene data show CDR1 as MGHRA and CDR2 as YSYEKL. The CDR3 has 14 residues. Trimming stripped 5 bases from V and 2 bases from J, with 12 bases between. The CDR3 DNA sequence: TGCGCCAGCAGCTCGCAGACAGCCAACTATGGCTACACCTTC. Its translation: CASSSQTANYGYTF.

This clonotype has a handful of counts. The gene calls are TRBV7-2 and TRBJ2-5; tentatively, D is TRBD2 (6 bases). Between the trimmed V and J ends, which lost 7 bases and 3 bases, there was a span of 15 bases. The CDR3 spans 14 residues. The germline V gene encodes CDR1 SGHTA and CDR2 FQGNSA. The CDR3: CASTGTFGKETQYF. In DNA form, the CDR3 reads TGTGCCAGCACGGGGACTTTTGGCAAAGAGACCCAGTACTTC.

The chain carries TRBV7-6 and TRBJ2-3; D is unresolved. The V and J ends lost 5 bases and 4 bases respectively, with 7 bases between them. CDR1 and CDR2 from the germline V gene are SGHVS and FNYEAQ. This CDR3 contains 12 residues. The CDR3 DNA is TGTGCCAGCAGCACGCCCCCAGATACGCAGTATTTT. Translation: CASSTPPDTQYF.

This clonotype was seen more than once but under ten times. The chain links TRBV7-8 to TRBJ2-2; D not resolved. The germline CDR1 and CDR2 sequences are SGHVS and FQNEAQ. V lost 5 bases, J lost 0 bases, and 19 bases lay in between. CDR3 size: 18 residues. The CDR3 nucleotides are TGTGCCAGCAGCAAGCATCATCGACAAACTGCGAACACCGGGGAGCTGTTTTTT. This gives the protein CASSKHHRQTANTGELFF.

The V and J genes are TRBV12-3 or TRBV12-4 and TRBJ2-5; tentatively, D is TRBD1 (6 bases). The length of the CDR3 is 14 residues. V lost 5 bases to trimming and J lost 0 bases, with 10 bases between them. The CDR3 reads CASSQDRYQETQYF. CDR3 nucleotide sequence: TGTGCCAGCAGTCAGGACAGATACCAAGAGACCCAGTACTTC.